A selection of T cell receptor beta chains follows, all from one sample in a study of OX40 agonist ivuxolimab in advanced cancers. Clones were sequenced by immunoSEQ multiplex PCR, and TCRdb holds only the in-frame ones, with some missing. This sample has around 42,000 clones, with about 91% found just once. This sample comprised CD4+ or CD8+ T cells sorted from blood, obtained in a trial of the OX40 agonist ivuxolimab. The receptors derive from an adult with an advanced solid tumor such as melanoma, head and neck, liver or kidney cancer. The CDR3 runs from the conserved cysteine through the conserved F or W. Fields, in order: clone size, V gene, D gene, J gene, CDR3 DNA, CDR3 protein. The D gene is left open where the match is weak. Clone size, where shown, is once, few, many, or a class for clones that have expanded.

clone_size: .; v_call: TRBV28; d_call: .; j_call: TRBJ1-2; cdr3_nt: TGTGCCAGCACCGTTCAGGGGTGGGGCTATGGCTACACCTTC; cdr3_aa: CASTVQGWGYGYTF
clone_size: once; v_call: TRBV4-1; d_call: .; j_call: TRBJ1-5; cdr3_nt: TGCGCCAGCAGCCACCGGGACCGTAATCAGCCCCAGCATTTT; cdr3_aa: CASSHRDRNQPQHF
clone_size: .; v_call: TRBV12-2; d_call: .; j_call: TRBJ1-2; cdr3_nt: TGTGCAAGTCGCTTAACGCAGGGGGTCGGAAACTATGGCTACACCTTC; cdr3_aa: CASRLTQGVGNYGYTF
clone_size: .; v_call: TRBV5-8; d_call: TRBD1; j_call: TRBJ2-5; cdr3_nt: TGTGCCAGCAGAGCCTGGGACAGTCAAGAGACCCAGTACTTC; cdr3_aa: CASRAWDSQETQYF
clone_size: .; v_call: TRBV5-6; d_call: TRBD1; j_call: TRBJ2-7; cdr3_nt: TGTGCCAGCACGGACAGGGGGGGAAGCTACGAGCAGTACTTC; cdr3_aa: CASTDRGGSYEQYF
clone_size: .; v_call: TRBV2; d_call: .; j_call: TRBJ2-4; cdr3_nt: TGTGCCAGCAGTGGGGGAAGTTTACGAGCCAAAAACATTCAGTACTTC; cdr3_aa: CASSGGSLRAKNIQYF
clone_size: once; v_call: TRBV7-9; d_call: TRBD1; j_call: TRBJ2-5; cdr3_nt: TGTGCCAGCAGCTTCGTAGGGGGCCCAGAGACCCAGTACTTC; cdr3_aa: CASSFVGGPETQYF
clone_size: .; v_call: TRBV5-1; d_call: TRBD2; j_call: TRBJ2-7; cdr3_nt: TGCGCCAGCAGCTTGGCTGTATTCTGGGGACTAGCGACGGGTGGGGACGAGCAGTACTTC; cdr3_aa: CASSLAVFWGLATGGDEQYF
clone_size: .; v_call: TRBV4-1; d_call: TRBD2; j_call: TRBJ2-7; cdr3_nt: TGCGCCAGCAGCCATACTAGCGGGGGTTACGAGCAGTACTTC; cdr3_aa: CASSHTSGGYEQYF
clone_size: medium-sized; v_call: TRBV6-5; d_call: TRBD1; j_call: TRBJ1-2; cdr3_nt: TGTGCCAGCAAATTCAGGGGGATGAATGGCTACACCTTC; cdr3_aa: CASKFRGMNGYTF
clone_size: .; v_call: TRBV13; d_call: .; j_call: TRBJ1-2; cdr3_nt: TGTGCCAGCAGCTTGGGCATTAACTATGGCTACACCTTC; cdr3_aa: CASSLGINYGYTF
clone_size: .; v_call: TRBV5-8; d_call: TRBD2; j_call: TRBJ2-3; cdr3_nt: TGTGCCAGCAGCTCGGGGACTAGCGGGAGCCCAGATACGCAGTATTTT; cdr3_aa: CASSSGTSGSPDTQYF
clone_size: .; v_call: TRBV5-5; d_call: .; j_call: TRBJ2-7; cdr3_nt: TGTGCCAGCAGCTTGGTCCGTCAGGCCAACCCCTACGAGCAGTACTTC; cdr3_aa: CASSLVRQANPYEQYF
clone_size: .; v_call: TRBV28; d_call: .; j_call: TRBJ2-7; cdr3_nt: TGTGCCAGCAGTCCGAAGTACGAGCAGTACTTC; cdr3_aa: CASSPKYEQYF
clone_size: .; v_call: TRBV11-2; d_call: .; j_call: TRBJ2-1; cdr3_nt: TGTGCCAGCAGCTACGGTCAGGGGCATGAGCAGTTCTTC; cdr3_aa: CASSYGQGHEQFF
clone_size: .; v_call: TRBV5-6; d_call: TRBD2; j_call: TRBJ2-7; cdr3_nt: TGTGCCAGCAGCTCGAGCGGGAGGGCCTACGAGCAGTACTTC; cdr3_aa: CASSSSGRAYEQYF
clone_size: .; v_call: TRBV6-1; d_call: TRBD1; j_call: TRBJ1-2; cdr3_nt: TGTGCCAGCAGTGGTTATGGACAGGGCTATGGCTACACCTTC; cdr3_aa: CASSGYGQGYGYTF
clone_size: .; v_call: TRBV7-9; d_call: TRBD2; j_call: TRBJ2-3; cdr3_nt: TGTGCCAGCAGCCTAAGGACTAGCGGGAGCACAGATACGCAGTATTTT; cdr3_aa: CASSLRTSGSTDTQYF
clone_size: .; v_call: TRBV29-1; d_call: .; j_call: TRBJ2-3; cdr3_nt: TGCAGCGTTGAAGATCCCGGTCCCACGCCCACAGATACGCAGTATTTT; cdr3_aa: CSVEDPGPTPTDTQYF
clone_size: .; v_call: TRBV7-8; d_call: TRBD1; j_call: TRBJ2-5; cdr3_nt: TGTGCCAGCAGCCCGGACAGGTACCAAGAGACCCAGTACTTC; cdr3_aa: CASSPDRYQETQYF
clone_size: few; v_call: TRBV4-1; d_call: .; j_call: TRBJ1-1; cdr3_nt: TGCGCCAGCAGCCAAGTGTTGGAGACTGAAGCTTTCTTT; cdr3_aa: CASSQVLETEAFF
clone_size: .; v_call: TRBV4-1; d_call: .; j_call: TRBJ2-1; cdr3_nt: TGCGCCAGCAGCCAATTAAGTTGGGACAATGAGCAGTTCTTC; cdr3_aa: CASSQLSWDNEQFF
clone_size: .; v_call: TRBV5-1; d_call: .; j_call: TRBJ1-5; cdr3_nt: TGCGCCAGCAGCTCAGGACGGACATATAGCAATCAGCCCCAGCATTTT; cdr3_aa: CASSSGRTYSNQPQHF
clone_size: once; v_call: TRBV5-1; d_call: TRBD1; j_call: TRBJ2-7; cdr3_nt: TGCGCCAGCTCCCACGGACCAGGGGGATACGAGCAGTACTTC; cdr3_aa: CASSHGPGGYEQYF
clone_size: .; v_call: TRBV15; d_call: .; j_call: TRBJ1-1; cdr3_nt: TGTGCCACCAGCAGGGTACAGGGTGAAGCTTTCTTT; cdr3_aa: CATSRVQGEAFF
clone_size: once; v_call: TRBV29-1; d_call: TRBD2; j_call: TRBJ2-1; cdr3_nt: TGCAGCGTTGAAAGTGCGGGACTAGCGGCCGGGGGTGAGCAGTTCTTC; cdr3_aa: CSVESAGLAAGGEQFF
clone_size: .; v_call: TRBV11-2; d_call: .; j_call: TRBJ1-3; cdr3_nt: TGTGCCAGCAGCTTAAACGGAATGCAGACCAAGCTCTCTGGAAACACCATATATTTT; cdr3_aa: CASSLNGMQTKLSGNTIYF
clone_size: once; v_call: TRBV5-7; d_call: TRBD2; j_call: TRBJ2-1; cdr3_nt: TGTGCCAGCAGCCCCCCGGGACTAGCGGGAGGGAATGAGCAGTTCTTC; cdr3_aa: CASSPPGLAGGNEQFF
clone_size: .; v_call: TRBV2; d_call: .; j_call: TRBJ2-3; cdr3_nt: TGTGCCAGCAGTGAAGCCGGCCGAATAGCAGATACGCAGTATTTT; cdr3_aa: CASSEAGRIADTQYF
clone_size: .; v_call: TRBV9; d_call: TRBD2; j_call: TRBJ2-3; cdr3_nt: TGTGCCAGCAGCGTAGAAGTTAGCGGGAGTGGCGCAGATACGCAGTATTTT; cdr3_aa: CASSVEVSGSGADTQYF
clone_size: few; v_call: TRBV4-1; d_call: .; j_call: TRBJ2-3; cdr3_nt: TGCGCCAGCAGCCAAGGACGACTAGTCAGAACGGGGAGCACAGATACGCAGTATTTT; cdr3_aa: CASSQGRLVRTGSTDTQYF
clone_size: .; v_call: TRBV7-9; d_call: TRBD2; j_call: TRBJ2-1; cdr3_nt: TGTGCCAGCAGCTCCCCCTGGGGGGGTTCCAATGAGCAGTTCTTC; cdr3_aa: CASSSPWGGSNEQFF
clone_size: .; v_call: TRBV28; d_call: .; j_call: TRBJ1-4; cdr3_nt: TGTGCCAGCAGACCCATGGGGGTTAGGAATGAAAAACTGTTTTTT; cdr3_aa: CASRPMGVRNEKLFF
clone_size: .; v_call: TRBV7-9; d_call: .; j_call: TRBJ1-5; cdr3_nt: TGTGCCAGCAGCAAAGGCGGAGTTGAACAGCCCCAGCATTTT; cdr3_aa: CASSKGGVEQPQHF
clone_size: .; v_call: TRBV5-6; d_call: .; j_call: TRBJ2-1; cdr3_nt: TGTGCCAGCAGCTTGGTCGGGGGAGGCAATGAGCAGTTCTTC; cdr3_aa: CASSLVGGGNEQFF
clone_size: .; v_call: TRBV28; d_call: TRBD1; j_call: TRBJ1-1; cdr3_nt: TGTGCCATTAAGGCAGGGGGGCTGAACACTGAAGCTTTCTTT; cdr3_aa: CAIKAGGLNTEAFF
clone_size: .; v_call: TRBV12-5; d_call: TRBD1; j_call: TRBJ2-6; cdr3_nt: TGTGCTAGTGGTTCGTCCCGGGACAGGGGGCTCCCTGGGGCCAACGTCCTGACTTTC; cdr3_aa: CASGSSRDRGLPGANVLTF
clone_size: .; v_call: TRBV19; d_call: TRBD2; j_call: TRBJ2-3; cdr3_nt: TGTGCCAGTGCTAGCGGGAGGACCACAGATACGCAGTATTTT; cdr3_aa: CASASGRTTDTQYF
clone_size: once; v_call: TRBV27; d_call: .; j_call: TRBJ2-7; cdr3_nt: TGTGCCAGCAGTTTGGGCTACGAGCAGTACTTC; cdr3_aa: CASSLGYEQYF
clone_size: .; v_call: TRBV11-2; d_call: TRBD2; j_call: TRBJ2-7; cdr3_nt: TGTGCCAGCAGCTTAGGGACTAGCTACGAGCAGTACTTC; cdr3_aa: CASSLGTSYEQYF
clone_size: few; v_call: TRBV28; d_call: .; j_call: TRBJ1-1; cdr3_nt: TGTGCCAGTCTTCCAGGGGCTAACACTGAAGCTTTCTTT; cdr3_aa: CASLPGANTEAFF
clone_size: .; v_call: TRBV9; d_call: .; j_call: TRBJ2-3; cdr3_nt: TGTGCCAGCAGCGCTAGCCACACTAGCACAGATACGCAGTATTTT; cdr3_aa: CASSASHTSTDTQYF
clone_size: .; v_call: TRBV13; d_call: .; j_call: TRBJ2-1; cdr3_nt: TGTGCCAGCAGTCTAAGCACGAGCTCCTACAATGAGCAGTTCTTC; cdr3_aa: CASSLSTSSYNEQFF
clone_size: .; v_call: TRBV20-1; d_call: .; j_call: TRBJ2-2; cdr3_nt: TGCAGTGCTAGCCCCTACGGGGAGCTGTTTTTT; cdr3_aa: CSASPYGELFF
clone_size: .; v_call: TRBV21-1; d_call: .; j_call: TRBJ1-5; cdr3_nt: TGTGCCAGCAGCAAAGTAGAAGAATTCTTTAGGGGGGGAACCAATCAGCCCCAGCATTTT; cdr3_aa: CASSKVEEFFRGGTNQPQHF
clone_size: .; v_call: TRBV4-2; d_call: TRBD2; j_call: TRBJ2-2; cdr3_nt: TGTGCCAGCAGCAGGACTAGCGAGATCACCGGGGAGCTGTTTTTT; cdr3_aa: CASSRTSEITGELFF
clone_size: .; v_call: TRBV5-4; d_call: .; j_call: TRBJ2-7; cdr3_nt: TGTGCCAGCAGCTTGTTGCTCGGGGGCTACGAGCAGTACTTC; cdr3_aa: CASSLLLGGYEQYF
clone_size: .; v_call: TRBV13; d_call: .; j_call: TRBJ2-1; cdr3_nt: TGTGCCAGCAGCTTTAGGGGCAACAATGAGCAGTTCTTC; cdr3_aa: CASSFRGNNEQFF
clone_size: .; v_call: TRBV7-9; d_call: .; j_call: TRBJ2-3; cdr3_nt: TGTGCCAGCAGCCAATATCTTAGCGGAACCACAGATACGCAGTATTTT; cdr3_aa: CASSQYLSGTTDTQYF
clone_size: once; v_call: TRBV6-6; d_call: .; j_call: TRBJ2-7; cdr3_nt: TGTGCCAGCAGTTACCCGGCTAGCGAAGAGCAGTACTTC; cdr3_aa: CASSYPASEEQYF
clone_size: few; v_call: TRBV7-9; d_call: .; j_call: TRBJ2-7; cdr3_nt: TGTGCCAGCAGCTTAACGGGAGATAGCGTCTACGAGCAGTACTTC; cdr3_aa: CASSLTGDSVYEQYF
clone_size: .; v_call: TRBV27; d_call: TRBD1; j_call: TRBJ1-1; cdr3_nt: TGTGCCAGCTACTTTGGGGGGACAGGGACTGAAGCTTTCTTT; cdr3_aa: CASYFGGTGTEAFF
clone_size: .; v_call: TRBV28; d_call: .; j_call: TRBJ2-7; cdr3_nt: TGTGCCAGCAGTTTCAGCGGACGGAGCTCCTACGAGCAGTACTTC; cdr3_aa: CASSFSGRSSYEQYF